This TCR beta chain was recovered during a study of identical twins. One entry per CDR3 protein, called by TCRdb with MiXCR from the 5' RACE reads. This table holds under 500,000 distinct CDR3 sequences, over 11% found once. The CDR3 covers 15 residues. Germline V lookup: CDR1 MDHEN, CDR2 SYDVKM. V lost 8 bases to trimming and J lost 0 bases, with 14 bases between them. In its sample, this clonotype was seen many times. These data are also associated with another study on yellow fever vaccine responses in identical twins.

V usage is TRBV28 and J usage is TRBJ2-1; no reliable D call. Sequencing used CD4+ T cells sorted from blood. This TCR derives from a woman aged 18-29 years in good health. The CDR3 is CASLMGTSSYNEQFF. The CDR3 nucleotides are TGTGCCAGCCTGATGGGCACCAGCTCCTACAATGAGCAGTTCTTC.